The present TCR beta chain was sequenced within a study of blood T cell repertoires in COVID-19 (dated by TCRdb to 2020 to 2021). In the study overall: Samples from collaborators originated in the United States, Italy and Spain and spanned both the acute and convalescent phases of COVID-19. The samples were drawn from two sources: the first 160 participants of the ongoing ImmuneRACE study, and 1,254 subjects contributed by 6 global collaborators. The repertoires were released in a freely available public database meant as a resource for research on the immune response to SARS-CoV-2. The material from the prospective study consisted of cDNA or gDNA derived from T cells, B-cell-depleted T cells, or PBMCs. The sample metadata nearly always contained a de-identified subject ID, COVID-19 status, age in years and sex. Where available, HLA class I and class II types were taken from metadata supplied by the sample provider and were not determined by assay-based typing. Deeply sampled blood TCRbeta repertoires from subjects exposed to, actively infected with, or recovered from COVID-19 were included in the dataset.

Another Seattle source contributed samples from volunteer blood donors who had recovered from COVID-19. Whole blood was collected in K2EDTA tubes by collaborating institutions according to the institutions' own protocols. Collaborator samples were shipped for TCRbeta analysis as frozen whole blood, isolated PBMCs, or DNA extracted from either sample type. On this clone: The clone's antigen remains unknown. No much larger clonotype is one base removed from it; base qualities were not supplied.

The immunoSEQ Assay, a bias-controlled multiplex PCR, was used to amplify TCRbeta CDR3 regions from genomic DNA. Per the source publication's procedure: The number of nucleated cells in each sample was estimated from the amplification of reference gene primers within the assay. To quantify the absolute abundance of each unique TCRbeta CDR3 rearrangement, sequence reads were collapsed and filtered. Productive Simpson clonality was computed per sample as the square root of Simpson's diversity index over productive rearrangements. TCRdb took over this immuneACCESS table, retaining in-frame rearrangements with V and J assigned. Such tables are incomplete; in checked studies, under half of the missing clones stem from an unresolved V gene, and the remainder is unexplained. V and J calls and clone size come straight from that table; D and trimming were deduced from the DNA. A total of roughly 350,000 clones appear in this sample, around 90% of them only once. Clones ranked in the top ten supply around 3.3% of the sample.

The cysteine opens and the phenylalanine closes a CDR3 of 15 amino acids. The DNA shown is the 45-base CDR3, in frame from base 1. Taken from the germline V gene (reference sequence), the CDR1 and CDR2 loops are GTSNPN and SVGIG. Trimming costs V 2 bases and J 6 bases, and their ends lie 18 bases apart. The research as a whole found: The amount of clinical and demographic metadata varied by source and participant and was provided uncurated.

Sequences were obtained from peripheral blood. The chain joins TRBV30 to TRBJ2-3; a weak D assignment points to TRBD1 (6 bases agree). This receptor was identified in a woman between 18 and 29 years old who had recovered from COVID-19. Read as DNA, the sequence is TGTGCCTGGAGTTCCCTGGGGGCAGTTGGGGATACGCAGTATTTT. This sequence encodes CAWSSLGAVGDTQYF.